The 20 T cell receptor beta chains listed next were all sequenced from one sample in a study of metastatic and nonmetastatic thyroid tumors. TCRdb reprocessed the PCR reads using MiXCR. The repertoire holds 9,000 or so clones, with about 15% as singletons. Patients were all untreated before their thyroid surgery. Source material: blood. The receptors were sampled from a female donor with papillary thyroid cancer or a benign thyroid nodule (not recorded which). Some clones in this sample may be carry-over from other donors' samples.

This sequence joins TRBV7-9 and TRBJ2-7; D is undetermined. Germline V gene lookup returns CDR1 SEHNR and CDR2 FQNEAQ (reference sequence). This CDR3 is built from 13 residues. The ends were cut back, 4 bases at V and 3 bases at J, with 10 bases in the middle. This CDR3 is CASSSTPNYEQYF. Here the CDR3 DNA reads TGTGCCAGCAGCTCTACCCCGAACTACGAGCAGTACTTC.

In this sample, this clone is medium-sized. The chain is built from TRBV7-2 and TRBJ2-3, with D hard to call. The CDR3 is 11 amino acids. The germline V gene has CDR1 SGHTA and CDR2 FQGNSA. With 2 bases removed from V and 3 bases from J, the gap between germline ends came to 0 bases. CDR3 loop: CASSLTDTQYF. The DNA for the CDR3 is TGTGCCAGCAGCTTAACAGATACGCAGTATTTT.

This clone was observed a few times. The junction differs from germline at one of its ends, possibly a read error. CDR3 protein: CSSSLGHQPQHF. The CDR3 DNA sequence: TGTTCCAGCAGTTTGGGCCATCAGCCCCAACATTTT. The rearrangement links TRBV28 to TRBJ1-5; D call uncertain. Germline V gene sequence: CDR1 MDHEN, CDR2 SYDVKM. CDR3 length equals 12 residues.

The chain carries TRBV6-1 and TRBJ2-5, with no clear D. Per the germline V gene, CDR1 is MNHNS and CDR2 is SASEGT. V lost 6 bases and J 3 bases, leaving 2 bases between the germline ends. The CDR3 totals 10 residues. CDR3 sequence reads: CASRKETQYF. In DNA form, the CDR3 reads TGTGCCAGCAGAAAAGAGACCCAGTACTTC.

This clone was recorded at least ten times. The junction departs from the called germline gene at one end, perhaps through a read error. The chain joins TRBV27 to TRBJ1-5; D possibly corresponds to TRBD1 (6 bases). The CDR3 length is 13 residues. Germline assignment: CDR1 MNHEY and CDR2 SMNVEV (reference sequence). CDR3 DNA sequence: TGTGCCAGCAGAATGAACAGGGACCAGCTCCAGCATTTT. Translation gives CASRMNRDQLQHF.

By its share, this clone is medium-sized. The V and J genes are TRBV28 and TRBJ2-1, with a tentative D call TRBD1 (5 bases). From germline, CDR1 is MDHEN and CDR2 SYDVKM. The CDR3 has 15 amino acids. Trimming left V 7 bases short and J 8 bases short, with 21 bases between. CDR3 nucleotides: TGTGCCAGCAAGACAACGACAGCTAAAACCGATGAGCAGTTCTTC. Translated, it gives CASKTTTAKTDEQFF.

The chain recombines TRBV7-9 with TRBJ1-5; D uncertain. The CDR3 contains 12 residues. V was trimmed by 1 base and J by 9 bases, leaving 7 bases between them. Germline V lookup: CDR1 SEHNR, CDR2 FQNEAQ (reference sequence). The CDR3 region is CASSLENGPQHF. The CDR3 nucleotides are TGTGCCAGCAGCTTAGAGAACGGGCCCCAGCATTTT.

This clone ranks as medium-sized. This chain uses TRBV10-1 with TRBJ2-7; 8 bases fit TRBD2. The trim removed 6 bases at V and 6 bases at J, leaving 13 bases unmatched. CDR3 length: 15 residues. CDR1 is WNHNN, CDR2 SYGVQD, per germline (reference sequence). As DNA, the CDR3 is TGCGCCAGCAGCAAAACTGGGGCGGGAGGACGCGAGCAGTACTTC. Its translation: CASSKTGAGGREQYF.

This clone was detected a few times. V usage is TRBV6-2 or TRBV6-3 and J usage is TRBJ2-2; TRBD1 aligns across 9 bases. The CDR3 runs to 16 residues. With 2 bases clipped from V and 7 bases from J, the junction kept 8 bases outside the gene matches. From germline, CDR1 is MNHEY and CDR2 SVGEGT. This CDR3 reads CASSYPQGAGIGELFF. The DNA of the CDR3 is TGTGCCAGCAGTTACCCACAGGGGGCGGGTATCGGGGAGCTGTTTTTT.

This clone was counted a few times. An end of the junction does not agree with germline; a read error may underlie this. The V and J genes are TRBV6-1 and TRBJ1-2; 7 bases map to TRBD1. CDR1 and CDR2 (germline): MNHNS, SASEGT. The CDR3 is 13 residues long. The chain's CDR3 is CASSPGGGYGCTF. CDR3 nucleotides: TGTGCCAGCAGTCCGGGAGGGGGCTATGGCTGCACCTTC.

This clone occurred many times. The CDR3 loop reads CSAIRTGAPQETQYF. The CDR3 DNA sequence: TGCAGTGCCATCCGGACAGGGGCTCCCCAAGAGACCCAGTACTTC. The rearrangement joins TRBV20-1 to TRBJ2-5, with 9 bases that match TRBD1. This CDR3 spans 15 amino acids. CDR1 DFQATT and CDR2 SNEGSKA come from the germline V gene (reference sequence). V trimming: 6 bases; J trimming: 1 base; junction bases outside the gene matches: 9.

By proportion, this clone is medium-sized. The V call is TRBV2, the J call TRBJ2-7; 7 bases align to TRBD1. Trimming removed 10 bases from V and 7 bases from J; junction bases left unmatched: 13. Germline CDR1 reads SNHLY; CDR2 reads FYNNEI. The CDR3 has 13 residues. CDR3 protein: CATRRDSAGEQYF. As DNA, the CDR3 is TGTGCCACCCGCCGGGACAGTGCCGGAGAGCAGTACTTC.

A word on this clone: A much more abundant neighbour one base away suggests this may be a read error. This rearrangement joins TRBV15 to TRBJ2-3, with 8 positions matching TRBD1. Germline-derived CDR1 and CDR2 are LNHNV and YYDKDF (reference sequence). V lost 8 bases to trimming and J lost 5 bases; unmatched junction nucleotides: 12. The CDR3 has 15 residues. The CDR3 sequence is CATGIRTGLRDTQYF. In DNA form, the CDR3 reads TGTGCCACCGGCATCCGGACAGGGCTAAGAGATACGCAGTATTTT.

This clone was counted at least ten times. The rearrangement links TRBV7-9 to TRBJ2-1, with D possibly matching TRBD2 (5 bases). CDR1 is SEHNR, CDR2 FQNEAQ, per germline (reference sequence). CDR3 length equals 15 residues. The germline V and J ends were trimmed by 1 base and 5 bases, with 12 bases remaining between them. The CDR3 region is CASSLVTGNHNEQFF. The CDR3 nucleotides are TGTGCCAGCAGCTTAGTAACGGGGAACCACAATGAGCAGTTCTTC.

By frequency in the sample, this clone is medium-sized. The chain couples TRBV12-3 or TRBV12-4 to TRBJ1-6; 9 nucleotides line up with TRBD1. Losses at the gene ends were 1 base for V and 9 bases for J; bases not matched to a gene: 1. The CDR3 runs 14 residues. In DNA, the CDR3 is TGTGCCAGCAGTTTAGGGACAGGGGCTTCACCCCTCCACTTT. Protein sequence: CASSLGTGASPLHF.

V usage is TRBV6-1 and J usage is TRBJ1-1; weak D call: TRBD1 (6 bases). The CDR3 covers 13 residues. Germline V lookup: CDR1 MNHNS, CDR2 SASEGT. V lost 5 bases and J 3 bases, leaving 10 bases between the germline ends. The CDR3 sequence is CASSRQVYTEAFF. As DNA, the CDR3 is TGTGCCAGCAGTAGACAGGTTTACACTGAAGCTTTCTTT.

This clone is medium-sized within its sample. V is TRBV28 and J is TRBJ2-7; 7 bases map to TRBD1. The germline V gene encodes CDR1 MDHEN and CDR2 SYDVKM. Unmatched junction bases numbered 10, after V lost 3 bases and J lost 8 bases. CDR3 length: 14 residues. CDR3 sequence (DNA): TGTGCCAGCAGTTTGGCCGGGACAGAATACAAGCAGTACTTC. Encoded protein: CASSLAGTEYKQYF.

This clone was seen only a few times. The chain couples TRBV28 to TRBJ2-3, with D perhaps TRBD1 or TRBD2 (7 bases each). Trimming removed 10 bases at V and 0 bases at J, with 20 bases between. Germline V gene sequence: CDR1 MDHEN, CDR2 SYDVKM. CDR3 length: 16 amino acids. CDR3 region: CAISSPGGGSTDTQYF. The CDR3 coding sequence is TGTGCCATCAGCTCGCCAGGGGGGGGGAGCACAGATACGCAGTATTTT.

In its sample, this clone was seen many times. V and J are TRBV18 and TRBJ2-7; D perhaps matches TRBD2 (6 bases). The germline gives CDR1 KGHSH, CDR2 LQKENI. V lost 2 bases to trimming and J lost 1 base, with 15 bases between them. This CDR3 comprises 16 residues. The chain's CDR3 is CASSPSPGTPSYEQYF. The DNA for the CDR3 is TGTGCCAGCTCACCATCTCCCGGGACTCCTTCCTACGAGCAGTACTTC.

The table lists this clone with a few counts. A much larger clone differs by one base, so this may be a read error. This chain uses TRBV5-6 with TRBJ2-5; 10 bases are a match to TRBD2. The CDR3 contains 15 residues. V shed 5 bases, J shed 4 bases, and the junction held 8 bases outside the gene matches. From germline, CDR1 is SGHDT and CDR2 YYEEEE. CDR3 DNA: TGTGCCAGCAGACCTGGGCTAGCGGGGGCAGAGACCCAGTACTTC. Translating it yields CASRPGLAGAETQYF.